These 2 T cell receptor beta chains were sequenced from one sample in a study of vaccination effects on CD4 cells after COVID-19 (dated by TCRdb to between 2022 and 2023). In the ViraFEST assay, PBMC were stimulated with viral peptide pools, and antigen-specific CD4+ T cell clonotypes were then identified by expansion using TCR sequencing. After approximately 11 days of culture, CD4+ T cells were isolated with the EasySep CD4+ T cell isolation kit. The absence of prior SARS-CoV-2 infection in healthy vaccine recipients was confirmed by negative nucleocapsid antibodies before and after vaccination. Their antigen targets remain unknown. Library creation used the immunoSEQ multiplex PCR assay. TCRdb stores this immuneACCESS table with in-frame sequences only. Part of the clones is absent; in the studies checked, under half of the shortfall reflects unresolved V genes, and no reason is known for the rest. The sample profile shows 71,000 or so clones; roughly three quarters of them were found once. Clones ranked in the top ten supply 4% of the sample.

The specimen was CD4+ T cells from PBMCs cultured with HCoV-OC43 spike peptides, collected before COVID-19 vaccination. Reading the label with the study, this specimen's cell subset or site is: HCoV-OC43 spike overlapping peptide pool stimulation. The origin of the receptors is a human donor who received a COVID-19 vaccine.

This chain connects TRBV28 to TRBJ2-6, with TRBD1 matching 9 bases. Germline CDR1 reads MDHEN; CDR2 reads SYDVKM. The CDR3 is 15 amino acids. The V gene end was trimmed by 6 bases and the J gene end by 4 bases; junction bases not matched to a gene: 4. The CDR3 is CASRQGAFGANVLTF. Written as DNA, the CDR3 is TGTGCCAGCAGACAGGGGGCTTTCGGGGCCAACGTCCTGACTTTC.

DNA of the CDR3: TGTGCCAGCAGCTTAAGTGGGGGGGCCAACCATGAGCAGTTCTTC. It translates to CASSLSGGANHEQFF. The rearrangement uses TRBV7-3 and TRBJ2-1; D might be TRBD2 (7 bases). The V end was cut by 1 base, the J end by 8 bases, with 15 bases between. The CDR3 contains 15 residues. Germline lookup yields CDR1 SGHTA and CDR2 FQGTGA.